This entry concerns a single T cell receptor (beta chain). The target antigen is unknown. Time point denoted: newly diagnosed GD, antithyroid drugs for less than 3 months. Making the TCR library involved RNA that had been extracted from PBMCs. The entry originates in a study of regulatory T cells in long-lasting Graves disease. Across the study: Graves' patients with a new diagnosis had received antithyroid drugs under 3 months. Study findings and constraints: TRBV28, TRBJ1-2 and TRBJ2-5 emerged as the favored segments in persistent disease.

CDR1 is SGHVS and CDR2 is FQNEAQ in the germline V gene. The CDR3 spans 12 residues. The ends were cut back, 5 bases at V and 2 bases at J, with 7 bases in the middle. The TCR beta library used iRepertoire HTBI primers with Arm-PCR amplification of CDR3. Original analysis: About 60 TRBV and 11 to 15 TRBJ segments were identified across samples. TCRdb itself ran the multiplex PCR reads through MiXCR, one entry per CDR3 protein. In this record, the V and J calls reflect TCRdb's handling and not the investigators' own analysis. Of almost 450,000 distinct CDR3 sequences listed, about a sixth are singletons. These data also featured in a second study, about T cells in Graves' hyperthyroidism and ophthalmopathy. That work adds: First-round RT-PCR with HTBI primers amplified the TCR CDR3 region.

The sequenced sample was peripheral blood mononuclear cells (PBMCs), obtained at new diagnosis, from a patient treated with antithyroid drugs. The chain recombines TRBV7-8 with TRBJ2-7, with D hard to call. The receptor was isolated from a woman younger than 45 with Graves disease. CDR3 amino acids: CASSHDTYEQYF. CDR3 in DNA: TGTGCCAGCAGCCACGACACCTACGAGCAGTACTTC.